A selection of T cell receptor beta chains follows, all from one sample in a study of blood T cell repertoires in COVID-19. Using immunoSEQ multiplex PCR, the repertoire was profiled, and TCRdb retains in-frame clones only, with some absent. The repertoire holds about 120,000 clones, with approximately 90% as singletons. The sequenced sample was peripheral blood. These receptors were taken from a woman older than 75 with acute or convalescent COVID-19. CDR3s include the opening cysteine and the closing phenylalanine or tryptophan. D genes are given only for firm matches. Clone size is shown for a subset of rows, as once, few, many or a class of expanded clone.

d_call | clone_size | j_call | v_call | cdr3_nt | cdr3_aa
TRBD1 | . | TRBJ1-6 | TRBV25-1 | TGTGCCAGCAGCCGTGGAGGGGGCTTTAGTTCACCCCTCCACTTT | CASSRGGGFSSPLHF
TRBD1 | once | TRBJ2-7 | TRBV5-4 | TGTGCCAGCAGCTGGGGACAGGGGGCTGGGGAGCAGTACTTC | CASSWGQGAGEQYF
TRBD2 | . | TRBJ2-7 | TRBV27 | TGTGCCAGCAGTTTATGGGCTAGCGGGGCATACGAGCAGTACTTC | CASSLWASGAYEQYF
. | . | TRBJ1-2 | TRBV7-3 | TGTGCCAGCGGAATGATGGGTGGGGGGGCCTCTGGCTACACCTTC | CASGMMGGGASGYTF
. | . | TRBJ2-5 | TRBV3-1/TRBV3-2 | TGTGCCAGCAGCCGCTCCCACCCGGGAGAGACCCAGTACTTC | CASSRSHPGETQYF
TRBD2 | . | TRBJ2-1 | TRBV11-1 | TGTGCCAGCAACCCTCGACTAGCGGGGGAAGACAATGAGCAGTTCTTC | CASNPRLAGEDNEQFF
TRBD1 | few | TRBJ1-4 | TRBV9 | TGTGCCAGCAGCGGGCGTTCAGGGGGAAGTGAAAAACTGTTTTTT | CASSGRSGGSEKLFF
. | . | TRBJ2-7 | TRBV7-3 | TGTGCCAGCAGCGTGGGGGGTCCCGCTACGGTAGACGAGCAGTACTTC | CASSVGGPATVDEQYF
. | . | TRBJ1-5 | TRBV18 | TGTGCCAGCTCACCAGTCACCAGGCAGTATAGCAATCAGCCCCAGCATTTT | CASSPVTRQYSNQPQHF
. | . | TRBJ1-2 | TRBV5-6 | TGTGCCAGCACCACACCCCCTAACTATGGCTACACCTTC | CASTTPPNYGYTF
TRBD1 | . | TRBJ1-2 | TRBV11-2 | TGTGCCAGCAGCATACAGGGGACCGCTAACTATGGCTACACCTTC | CASSIQGTANYGYTF
. | . | TRBJ1-3 | TRBV4-2 | TGTGCCAGCAGCCAAGAAACCGCTCGGGCTGGAAACACCATATATTTT | CASSQETARAGNTIYF
TRBD2 | . | TRBJ2-4 | TRBV10-3 | TGTGCCATCAGTGAGGCCCCCCAGCGGGGACTCAAAAACATTCAGTACTTC | CAISEAPQRGLKNIQYF
. | . | TRBJ2-2 | TRBV7-3 | TGTGCCAGCAGCTCAGGGGTCGATACCGGGGAGCTGTTTTTT | CASSSGVDTGELFF
. | . | TRBJ2-7 | TRBV4-1 | TGCGCCAGCAGCCAAGAAGGACCCTGGGAGGAGCAGTACTTC | CASSQEGPWEEQYF
. | . | TRBJ1-5 | TRBV7-9 | TGTGCCAGCAGCTCCCGGACAGACCCTCGGCCCCAGCATTTT | CASSSRTDPRPQHF
. | . | TRBJ1-2 | TRBV18 | TGTGCCAGCTCGCCCGGGACAAGGGGTTATGGCTACACCTTC | CASSPGTRGYGYTF
TRBD1 | . | TRBJ2-5 | TRBV5-4 | TGTGCCAGCAGCTCGGATACCGGGACAGGGAAGACCCAGTACTTC | CASSSDTGTGKTQYF
TRBD1 | . | TRBJ2-7 | TRBV7-2 | TGTGCCAGCAGCCCCTGGACAGGGTACGAGCAGTACTTC | CASSPWTGYEQYF
. | . | TRBJ2-1 | TRBV5-4 | TGTGCCAGCAGCTTGGATGCCCAGTCCTACAATGAGCAGTTCTTC | CASSLDAQSYNEQFF
. | . | TRBJ2-1 | TRBV6-5 | TGTGCCAGCATCGCTAGCCCGCGTTCCTACAATGAGCAGTTCTTC | CASIASPRSYNEQFF